The 16 T cell receptor beta chains in this list originate from one sample, sequenced in a study of cytotoxic CD8 clonotypes in ibrutinib-treated CLL. Profiling relied on immunoSEQ multiplex PCR, and the TCRdb table lists in-frame clones only, not all of them. The sample includes hundreds of thousands of clones, roughly three quarters of them seen just once. The sequencing here drew on PBMCs, taken after 12 months of ibrutinib treatment. These receptors were collected from a human donor with chronic lymphocytic leukemia.

The chain carries TRBV18 and TRBJ2-7, with 10 bases that match TRBD2. V was clipped by 6 bases and J by 1 base; unmatched bases: 3. The germline V gene encodes CDR1 KGHSH and CDR2 LQKENI. This CDR3 has 14 amino acids. Written as DNA, the CDR3 is TGTGCCAGCTCCCCTAGCGGGGGATCCTACGAGCAGTACTTC. Residues: CASSPSGGSYEQYF.

V and J are TRBV7-9 and TRBJ2-2; 7 bases map to TRBD1. With V trimmed by 4 bases and J by 2 bases, 1 base remained unmatched. This CDR3 has 14 amino acids. Looked up from germline, CDR1 is SEHNR and CDR2 is FQNEAQ (reference sequence). CDR3 amino acids: CASSWDSNTGELFF. CDR3 bases: TGTGCCAGCAGCTGGGACAGTAACACCGGGGAGCTGTTTTTT.

The chain combines TRBV14 with TRBJ1-2; D gene unclear. The germline V and J ends were trimmed by 4 bases and 0 bases, with 12 bases remaining between them. The CDR3 is 15 residues long. CDR1 is SGHDN and CDR2 is FVKESK in the germline V gene. The CDR3 DNA sequence: TGTGCCAGCAGCCCGCACCTAACTGCTAACTATGGCTACACCTTC. It codes for CASSPHLTANYGYTF.

The V call is TRBV29-1, the J call TRBJ2-1; TRBD1 matches 10 bases. V was clipped by 7 bases and J by 4 bases; unmatched bases: 4. This CDR3 is 13 amino acids long. Germline CDR1 is SQVTM and CDR2 is ANQGSEA. The CDR3 region is CSAEGQGYNEQFF. As DNA, the CDR3 is TGCAGCGCCGAGGGACAGGGGTACAATGAGCAGTTCTTC.

In its sample, this clone was seen a few times. The chain combines TRBV19 with TRBJ1-5, with 7 bases aligning to TRBD1. This CDR3 has 15 amino acids. CDR1 LNHDA and CDR2 SQIVND come from the germline V gene (reference sequence). The ends lost 5 bases at V and 3 bases at J; junction bases unmatched: 7. The CDR3, as DNA: TGTGCCAGTAGTCCAGGACAGGCGTTCAATCAGCCCCAGCATTTT. Encoded protein: CASSPGQAFNQPQHF.

This chain connects TRBV30 to TRBJ2-7, with 9 nucleotides matching TRBD2. J was trimmed by 6 bases and V by 3 bases; bases with no gene match: 15. Looked up from germline, CDR1 is GTSNPN and CDR2 is SVGIG (reference sequence). The CDR3 has 16 residues. CDR3 in amino acids: CAWRRRREGRPSEQYF. In nucleotides, the CDR3 is TGTGCCTGGAGGAGAAGGCGGGAGGGCCGTCCCTCCGAGCAGTACTTC.

The chain combines TRBV19 with TRBJ1-1, with 7 bases lining up with TRBD1. Trimming removed 4 bases from V and 0 bases from J; junction bases left unmatched: 14. CDR1 LNHDA and CDR2 SQIVND come from the germline V gene (reference sequence). The CDR3 consists of 18 residues. The CDR3 coding sequence is TGTGCCAGTAGTACCGCAAAGGGGGCCACAGAACTGAACACTGAAGCTTTCTTT. Its protein product is CASSTAKGATELNTEAFF.

This sequence joins TRBV30 and TRBJ1-1; D might be TRBD1 (5 bases). The CDR3 sequence is 13 residues long. The germline CDR1 and CDR2 sequences are GTSNPN and SVGIG (reference sequence). Deletions cut 8 bases from V and 1 base from J, with 14 bases between. The CDR3 bases are TGTGCCGCACCGGGACGTTCGAACACTGAAGCTTTCTTT. The encoded protein is CAAPGRSNTEAFF.

The chain is built from TRBV6-5 and TRBJ1-2, with D unresolved. This CDR3 is built from 15 residues. V was pared by 2 bases and J by 1 base, with 11 bases between. Germline lookup yields CDR1 MNHEY and CDR2 SVGAGI. This CDR3 reads CASSYGMGFNYGYTF. CDR3 DNA: TGTGCCAGCAGTTACGGTATGGGGTTTAACTATGGCTACACCTTC.

The chain carries TRBV6-4 and TRBJ2-1; D unclear. Trimming took 4 bases from V and 2 from J, leaving 15 bases between them. The CDR3 consists of 16 residues. Germline V gene sequence: CDR1 MRHNA, CDR2 SNTAGT. For the CDR3, the DNA is TGTGCCAGCAGTGTGGGCCCCCTTGCGCCCTACAATGAGCAGTTCTTC. The encoded protein is CASSVGPLAPYNEQFF.

CDR3 sequence reads: CASSFPPRPEQYF. CDR3 DNA: TGTGCCAGCAGTTTCCCCCCGCGCCCCGAGCAGTACTTC. The chain couples TRBV28 to TRBJ2-7; D unclear. The V end was cut by 3 bases, the J end by 6 bases, with 12 bases between. Germline values: CDR1 MDHEN, CDR2 SYDVKM. This CDR3 has 13 residues.

This clone was seen a few times. The J gene is TRBJ1-6, the V gene TRBV19; TRBD1 agrees at 8 bases. V lost 5 bases to trimming and J lost 9 bases; unmatched junction nucleotides: 6. The CDR3 totals 14 residues. The germline gives CDR1 LNHDA, CDR2 SQIVND (reference sequence). The CDR3 DNA reads TGTGCCAGTAGTTCCGACAGGGGTGGTTCACCCCTCCACTTT. It translates to CASSSDRGGSPLHF.

This clone was detected only a few times. J is TRBJ2-3 and V is TRBV9; D not certain. Trimming cost V 0 bases and J 2 bases, with 7 bases left between them. This CDR3 comprises 14 residues. The germline V gene encodes CDR1 SGDLS and CDR2 YYNGEE. CDR3 nucleotide sequence: TGTGCCAGCAGCGTAGGAGACAACACAGATACGCAGTATTTT. This gives the protein CASSVGDNTDTQYF. Drawing the rest from reference TRBV9 and TRBJ2-3, the complete variable domain is DSGVTQTPKHLITATGQRVTLRCSPRSGDLSVYWYQQSLDQGLQFLIQYYNGEERAKGNILERFSAQQFPDLHSELNLSSLELGDSALYFCASSVGDNTDTQYFGPGTRLTVL.

This clone was recorded a few times. The chain uses TRBV25-1 and TRBJ2-5, with 9 positions matching TRBD1. Germline CDR1 MGHDK, CDR2 SYGVNS. The CDR3 covers 13 residues. V lost 10 bases and J lost 3; bases outside the gene matches: 6. CDR3 sequence reads: CATSRTGEETQYF. CDR3 DNA sequence: TGTGCCACCTCCCGGACAGGGGAAGAGACCCAGTACTTC.

This chain connects TRBV4-1 to TRBJ2-7; 10 bases agree with TRBD2. Per the germline V gene, CDR1 is MGHRA and CDR2 is YSYEKL. The CDR3 spans 15 residues. Unmatched junction bases numbered 9, after V lost 1 base and J lost 9 bases. The CDR3 coding sequence is TGCGCCAGCAGCCAAGGGTCAGCGGGAGGGCCCTGGCAGTACTTC. Encoded protein: CASSQGSAGGPWQYF.

This clone was seen only once. This rearrangement joins TRBV5-1 to TRBJ2-3; 8 bases fit TRBD1. Germline CDR1 is SGHRS and CDR2 is YFSETQ. V shed 6 bases, J shed 3 bases, and the junction held 9 bases outside the gene matches. The CDR3 length is 15 residues. The CDR3: CASNLQTGETDTQYF. The CDR3 region has the DNA TGCGCCAGCAATTTGCAGACAGGGGAGACAGATACGCAGTATTTT.